These T cell receptor beta chains were read from a single sample in a study of shared clonotypes between healthy human individuals. The protocol was immunoSEQ multiplex PCR, while the TCRdb copy is restricted to in-frame clones and leaves out a portion. Of some 550,000 clones listed, around 97% are singletons. Source material: naive CD4+ T cells sorted from blood. The receptor source for this set is a woman aged 25 to 39 in good health. CDR3s include the opening cysteine and the closing phenylalanine or tryptophan. The order of the fields is clone size, J gene, V gene, D gene, CDR3 protein, CDR3 DNA. The D gene is left open where the match is weak. Clone size is not always given. Where it is, it says once, few, many or a class for expanded clones.

>NA|TRBJ1-4|TRBV2|TRBD1
CASSETPSTGVTKLFF
TGTGCCAGCAGTGAAACGCCTTCCACAGGGGTGACAAAACTGTTTTTT
>NA|TRBJ2-7|TRBV11-2|NA
CASSPKLRVTSYEQYF
TGTGCCAGCAGCCCCAAGCTCCGGGTAACCTCCTACGAGCAGTACTTC
>NA|TRBJ2-5|TRBV18|NA
CASSPGAETQYF
TGTGCCAGCTCTCCAGGGGCAGAGACCCAGTACTTC
>NA|TRBJ2-2|TRBV19|TRBD1
CASTGDRGSGELFF
TGTGCCAGTACCGGGGACAGGGGTTCCGGGGAGCTGTTTTTT
>NA|TRBJ1-2|TRBV28|NA
CASTEGYYGYTF
TGTGCCAGCACCGAGGGGTACTATGGCTACACCTTC
>NA|TRBJ2-3|TRBV27|NA
CASSTPSAAPDTQYF
TGTGCCAGCAGTACCCCCTCCGCGGCCCCAGATACGCAGTATTTT
>NA|TRBJ2-7|TRBV7-9|NA
CASSPGRLTPYEQYF
TGTGCCAGCAGCCCCGGGAGACTCACCCCCTACGAGCAGTACTTC
>NA|TRBJ2-2|TRBV7-9|NA
CASSPPRDNTGELFF
TGTGCCAGCAGCCCCCCCAGGGATAACACCGGGGAGCTGTTTTTT
>once|TRBJ2-5|TRBV29-1|TRBD2
CSGGGREETQYF
TGCAGCGGCGGGGGTAGAGAAGAGACCCAGTACTTC
>once|TRBJ1-5|TRBV28|NA
CASSLARGGSYRYSNQPQHF
TGTGCCAGCAGTCTAGCCAGGGGCGGTTCATATCGGTATAGCAATCAGCCCCAGCATTTT
>NA|TRBJ2-7|TRBV7-6|NA
CASSLGGGEVVDEQYF
TGTGCCAGCAGCTTAGGGGGTGGGGAGGTCGTCGACGAGCAGTACTTC
>NA|TRBJ2-1|TRBV10-1|TRBD2
CASSDLADPYNEQFF
TGCGCCAGCAGTGACCTAGCGGATCCCTACAATGAGCAGTTCTTC